This passage covers 32 T cell receptor beta chains from one sample sequenced in a study of vaccination and CD4 T cells after COVID-19. Specified treatment: approximately nine-day PBMC culture with coronavirus spike peptide pools or control peptides (ViraFEST assay). Once obtained from cultured CD4+ T cells, the DNA was sequenced using the Oncomine TCR Beta short-read assay. Each CDR3 protein is one row after TCRdb ran MiXCR on the PCR reads. The sample consists of around 19,000 distinct CDR3 sequences, approximately 40% of them appearing once. For these TCRs, the target antigens are not known. Sequenced material: CD4+ T cells from blood, cultured in vitro, taken before SARS-CoV-2 vaccination. Receptor source: a human donor who had recovered from COVID-19.

This rearrangement joins TRBV6-2 or TRBV6-3 to TRBJ1-1, with 9 bases identical to TRBD1. With V trimmed by 4 bases and J by 5 bases, 5 bases remained unmatched. Per the germline V gene, CDR1 is MNHEY and CDR2 is SVGEGT. The CDR3 runs 14 residues. CDR3: CASSFKQGATEAFF. Here the CDR3 DNA reads TGTGCCAGCAGTTTCAAACAGGGGGCAACTGAAGCTTTCTTT.

By share, this clonotype counts as medium-sized. This chain links TRBV20-1 with TRBJ2-7; 7 nucleotides agree with TRBD2. There are 15 residues in the CDR3. Trimming at V came to 6 bases and at J to 7 bases, leaving 18 bases not matched to a gene. Germline V lookup: CDR1 DFQATT, CDR2 SNEGSKA (reference sequence). CDR3 in DNA: TGCAGTGCCTCTACCCAGGGCGGGAGTCTGGGGGAGCAGTACTTC. Its translation is CSASTQGGSLGEQYF.

The gene calls are TRBV6-1 and TRBJ1-2; 10 bases align to TRBD1. CDR3 length: 18 amino acids. From germline, CDR1 is MNHNS and CDR2 SASEGT. With V trimmed by 6 bases and J by 6 bases, 19 bases remained unmatched. The CDR3 protein is CASRMGQGPRHGLNGYTF. The CDR3, as DNA: TGTGCCAGCAGGATGGGACAGGGGCCAAGGCATGGTCTAAATGGCTACACCTTC.

The rearrangement links TRBV7-9 to TRBJ2-1; 14 nucleotides align to TRBD2. With V trimmed by 5 bases and J by 4 bases, 1 base remained unmatched. The CDR3 is 15 residues long. Germline assignment: CDR1 SEHNR and CDR2 FQNEAQ (reference sequence). DNA of the CDR3: TGTGCCAGCAGCGGACTAGCGGGAGGATACAATGAGCAGTTCTTC. It is translated as CASSGLAGGYNEQFF.

This clonotype was recorded only once. This chain connects TRBV7-2 to TRBJ2-1, with 7 bases lining up with TRBD2. J gave up 2 bases and V 3 bases, and 1 base lay outside the gene matches. Germline V gene sequence: CDR1 SGHTA, CDR2 FQGNSA. This CDR3 spans 14 amino acids. The CDR3 loop reads CASSFSGTYNEQFF. The CDR3, as DNA: TGTGCCAGCAGCTTCAGCGGGACCTACAATGAGCAGTTCTTC.

This clonotype appeared a single time. The chain couples TRBV29-1 to TRBJ1-1; D remains ambiguous. This CDR3 is 13 amino acids long. Per the germline V gene, CDR1 is SQVTM and CDR2 is ANQGSEA. The V end was cut by 4 bases, the J end by 3 bases, with 12 bases between. In DNA, the CDR3 is TGCAGCGTTGCCCTCCTCGGGGACACTGAAGCTTTCTTT. This sequence encodes CSVALLGDTEAFF.

This clonotype was found a few times. The chain combines TRBV19 with TRBJ1-1; D unclear. This CDR3 comprises 16 residues. V lost 0 bases to trimming and J lost 0 bases, with 11 bases between them. CDR1 and CDR2 (germline): LNHDA, SQIVND (reference sequence). The chain's CDR3 is CASSIEKGRMNTEAFF. The CDR3 nucleotides read TGTGCCAGTAGTATAGAGAAGGGCAGGATGAACACTGAAGCTTTCTTT.

The V call is TRBV28, the J call TRBJ1-1, with D unclear. The CDR3 loop spans 13 amino acids. CDR1 MDHEN and CDR2 SYDVKM come from the germline V gene. The V end lost 6 bases, the J end lost 5 bases, and 13 bases lay between the germline ends. The CDR3 DNA reads as TGTGCCAGCAGAGACAATACGAGGACTGAAGCTTTCTTT. As protein: CASRDNTRTEAFF.

The chain carries TRBV23-1 and TRBJ1-5; no firm D call. TRBV23-1 is an ORF; its function is uncertain. The CDR3 is 16 amino acids. V lost 6 bases to trimming and J lost 8 bases, with 23 bases between them. As DNA, the CDR3 is TGCGCCAGCAGCCTACCTCCGGAACGGTCTGGTAAGCCCCAGCATTTT. Amino acid sequence: CASSLPPERSGKPQHF.

This clonotype was detected only once. It is unclear where the CDR3 begins or ends on the DNA, so no DNA is shown, and the CDR3 is as TCRdb lists it. The rearrangement links TRBV7-5 to TRBJ2-7. TRBV7-5 is classified as a pseudogene. The CDR3 length is 15 residues, termini included. CDR3: CISVPEATSRREQYF.

This clonotype was observed a single time. Here the CDR3 omits its conserved ending phenylalanine or tryptophan, so a read error is the likely source. The gene calls are TRBV6-2 or TRBV6-3 and TRBJ2-7; 7 bases line up with TRBD1. The V segment lost 2 bases and the J segment 0 bases; nucleotides outside the gene matches: 7. The V gene's germline CDR1 is MNHEY and CDR2 SVGEGT. The CDR3 consists of 16 residues. CDR3 protein: CASSYGTTGNSYEQYY. In nucleotides, the CDR3 is TGTGCCAGCAGTTACGGGACGACAGGGAACTCCTACGAGCAGTACTAC.

The chain couples TRBV11-2 to TRBJ1-1; TRBD1 might be the D (5 bases). This CDR3 region has 19 residues. CDR1 is SGHAT, CDR2 FQNNGV, per germline. The V gene lost 2 bases and the J gene lost 1 base, with 23 bases spanning the gap. The CDR3 loop is CASSLSGGTPSKRNTEAFF. The CDR3, as DNA: TGTGCCAGCAGCTTATCGGGAGGGACCCCGTCGAAACGGAACACTGAAGCTTTCTTT.

The CDR3 region is CASTRGESDGTDTQYF. The CDR3 DNA follows: TGTGCCAGCACTCGTGGCGAATCGGACGGCACAGATACGCAGTATTTT. The V call is TRBV6-2 or TRBV6-3, the J call TRBJ2-3; no reliable D call. This CDR3 has 16 residues. Germline CDR1 and CDR2: MNHEY and SVGEGT. Trimming took off 7 bases at V and 1 base at J, with 18 bases between the two ends.

In this sample, this clonotype turned up a few times. V gene TRBV11-3 combines with J gene TRBJ2-3, with a weak D call TRBD2 (6 bases). V gave up 2 bases and J gave up 5 bases, with 11 bases separating them. Germline CDR1 SGHNT, CDR2 YENEEA. The CDR3 contains 14 residues. The DNA for the CDR3 is TGTGCCAGCAGCTTAAGGCTAGCGATAGATACGCAGTATTTT. Amino acids: CASSLRLAIDTQYF.

There are a few counts of this clonotype. The chain joins TRBV7-2 to TRBJ1-5; D not resolved. V was trimmed by 2 bases and J by 1 base, leaving 3 bases between them. Germline V gene lookup returns CDR1 SGHTA and CDR2 FQGNSA. The CDR3 contains 13 residues. CDR3 loop: CASSLRSNQPQHF. The CDR3 DNA follows: TGTGCCAGCAGCTTACGCAGCAATCAGCCCCAGCATTTT.

The chain uses TRBV6-2 or TRBV6-3 and TRBJ1-2, with 8 bases aligning to TRBD1. From germline, CDR1 is MNHEY and CDR2 SVGEGT. The V and J ends lost 6 bases and 3 bases, in that order; junction bases with no gene match: 18. This CDR3 comprises 18 residues. The CDR3 region has the DNA TGTGCCAGCAGAAAAACTAACGCCAGAGGACAGGGAGACTATGGCTACACCTTC. It specifies CASRKTNARGQGDYGYTF.

This clonotype showed up just a few times. This rearrangement joins TRBV20-1 to TRBJ2-7; 7 bases line up with TRBD2. The CDR3 loop spans 15 amino acids. With V trimmed by 6 bases and J by 8 bases, 19 bases remained unmatched. Germline-derived CDR1 and CDR2 are DFQATT and SNEGSKA (reference sequence). The CDR3: CSATRGGTVTSQQYF. The CDR3 coding sequence is TGCAGTGCGACTCGGGGAGGGACGGTAACTTCGCAGCAGTACTTC.

This clonotype has a handful of counts. This chain uses TRBV19 with TRBJ1-1; 11 bases agree with TRBD1. The junction had 9 bases not matched to a gene; V was cut back by 5 bases and J by 10 bases. This CDR3 is built from 14 residues. Per germline, CDR1 LNHDA and CDR2 SQIVND (reference sequence). The CDR3 loop is CASSPGQGAIGAFF. The CDR3 coding sequence is TGTGCCAGTAGTCCAGGACAGGGGGCGATTGGAGCTTTCTTT.

The V gene is TRBV11-3, the J gene TRBJ2-2, with D perhaps TRBD1 (6 bases). The CDR3 length is 17 residues. Germline assignment: CDR1 SGHNT and CDR2 YENEEA. The V gene lost 5 bases and the J gene lost 0 bases, with 16 bases spanning the gap. The CDR3 reads CASSPVTGTTNTGELFF. In nucleotides, the CDR3 is TGTGCCAGCAGCCCAGTCACGGGGACAACGAACACCGGGGAGCTGTTTTTT.

The chain carries TRBV7-9 and TRBJ2-4; D is ambiguous. V lost 5 bases to trimming and J lost 9 bases, with 14 bases between them. CDR3 length equals 13 residues. Germline values: CDR1 SEHNR, CDR2 FQNEAQ (reference sequence). DNA of the CDR3: TGTGCCAGCAGCCACCCAGGTTTCGGCATTCAGTACTTC. Translation: CASSHPGFGIQYF.

This CDR3 reads CASSARGQGGNQPQHF. As DNA, the CDR3 is TGTGCCAGTAGTGCCCGGGGTCAGGGGGGCAATCAGCCCCAGCATTTT. The J gene is TRBJ1-5, the V gene TRBV19; 7 bases align to TRBD1. The V gene's germline CDR1 is LNHDA and CDR2 SQIVND (reference sequence). Trimming took 5 bases from V and 2 from J; bases not matched to a gene: 9. The CDR3 spans 16 residues.

CDR3 coding DNA: TGTGCCAGCAGCTTCCGCGGGGATGGCTACACCTTC. This translates into CASSFRGDGYTF. The chain recombines TRBV7-6 with TRBJ1-2; D is undetermined. Per germline, CDR1 SGHVS and CDR2 FNYEAQ. The CDR3 runs 12 residues. V was clipped by 3 bases and J by 6 bases, with 8 bases between them.

J is TRBJ2-1 and V is TRBV7-2; 8 bases map to TRBD2. The CDR3 loop spans 16 amino acids. CDR1 and CDR2 (germline): SGHTA, FQGNSA. V shed 1 base, J shed 0 bases, and the junction held 2 bases outside the gene matches. The CDR3 nucleotides read TGTGCCAGCAGCTTAGTCGGGGGGGCCTCCTACAATGAGCAGTTCTTC. This gives the protein CASSLVGGASYNEQFF.

This clonotype was recorded a few times. The chain recombines TRBV4-3 with TRBJ1-3; 7 bases fit TRBD1. Trimming at V came to 2 bases and at J to 2 bases, leaving 3 bases not matched to a gene. CDR3 size: 15 residues. The germline gives CDR1 LGHNA, CDR2 YSLEER. This CDR3 reads CASSQNTGAGNTIYF. CDR3 DNA: TGCGCCAGCAGCCAAAACACAGGGGCTGGAAACACCATATATTTT.

The V and J genes are TRBV10-3 and TRBJ1-3; TRBD1 is a possible D gene (5 bases). V shed 4 bases and J shed 2 bases, with 9 bases lying between them. The CDR3 is 14 residues long. Germline-derived CDR1 and CDR2 are ENHRY and SYGVKD. This CDR3 reads CAISVSGAGNTIYF. In DNA, the CDR3 is TGTGCCATCAGTGTATCGGGGGCTGGAAACACCATATATTTT.

The CDR3 region is CASSPASGRGPMETQYF. CDR3 bases: TGTGCCAGCAGCCCCGCAAGCGGTAGGGGACCGATGGAGACCCAGTACTTC. This chain uses TRBV7-9 with TRBJ2-5; D assignment may be TRBD1 or TRBD2 (5 bases each). Germline CDR1 SEHNR, CDR2 FQNEAQ (reference sequence). Trimming took 5 bases from V and 5 from J, leaving 24 bases between them. The CDR3 is 17 residues long.

The V gene is TRBV6-1, the J gene TRBJ1-6, with a weak D call TRBD1 (5 bases). V lost 5 bases and J lost 0, with 23 bases in between. CDR1 is MNHNS and CDR2 is SASEGT in the germline V gene. This CDR3 region has 20 residues. CDR3: CASSPTMPGLKSSYNSPLHF. In nucleotides, the CDR3 is TGTGCCAGCAGTCCGACCATGCCGGGGCTGAAATCCTCCTATAATTCACCCCTCCACTTT.

The table lists this clonotype with a few counts. The chain couples TRBV6-1 to TRBJ2-2; TRBD2 agrees at 8 bases. Germline lookup yields CDR1 MNHNS and CDR2 SASEGT. The junction had 6 bases not matched to a gene; V was cut back by 5 bases and J by 1 base. The CDR3 has 16 amino acids. For the CDR3, the DNA is TGTGCCAGCAGTCCGCCAGCGGGAGTGAACACCGGGGAGCTGTTTTTT. Its translation is CASSPPAGVNTGELFF.

In this sample, this clonotype turned up once. One junction end does not reproduce the germline sequence, and a read error may be involved. The chain couples TRBV11-3 to TRBJ1-1; D not resolved. CDR3 size: 11 residues. Germline loops: CDR1 SGHNT, CDR2 YENEEA. The CDR3: CAGSLALEAFF. CDR3 bases: TGTGCCGGCAGCTTAGCACTTGAAGCTTTCTTT.

The V call is TRBV20-1, the J call TRBJ1-6, with D uncertain. The ends were cut back, 2 bases at V and 5 bases at J, with 4 bases in the middle. Germline V gene lookup returns CDR1 DFQATT and CDR2 SNEGSKA (reference sequence). The CDR3 contains 12 residues. CDR3 sequence reads: CSARQHNSPLHF. CDR3 nucleotides: TGCAGTGCTAGACAGCATAATTCACCCCTCCACTTT.

The chain recombines TRBV12-3 or TRBV12-4 with TRBJ1-2; D call uncertain. Trimming removed 5 bases from V and 5 bases from J, with 18 bases in between. The CDR3 length is 15 residues. Written as DNA, the CDR3 is TGTGCCAGCAGTCCCAAACCGCCCGGGCTATATGGCTACACCTTC. Its protein product is CASSPKPPGLYGYTF.

V and J are TRBV11-3 and TRBJ2-7; 8 nucleotides match TRBD1. The CDR3 sequence is 13 residues long. Per germline, CDR1 SGHNT and CDR2 YENEEA. Trimming at V came to 4 bases and at J to 6 bases, leaving 5 bases not matched to a gene. CDR3: CASSWGTGVEQYF. CDR3 nucleotides: TGTGCCAGCAGCTGGGGGACAGGCGTCGAGCAGTACTTC.